This TCR beta chain was captured by sequencing in a study of T cell changes during pregnancy in multiple sclerosis. CDR3 length equals 12 residues. The germline CDR1 and CDR2 sequences are MNHNY and SVGAGI (reference sequence). Sequencing used immunoSEQ multiplex PCR; TCRdb keeps in-frame clones, though not all of them. The sample has more than 55,000 clones, just over 90% seen once. The chain has TRBV6-6 and TRBJ1-5; possible D gene TRBD1, 6 bases. The origin of this receptor is a female donor in good health, enrolled as a control in a pregnancy study. Sequencing used peripheral blood, obtained in the first trimester of pregnancy. Here the CDR3 DNA reads TGTGGCGCCAGGGGCCCTAGTCAGCCCCAGCATTTT. Translated: CGARGPSQPQHF.